This T cell receptor (beta chain) is from a study of response to subunit inactivated influenza vaccine. Each CDR3 protein gets one entry after TCRdb re-called the RT-PCR reads with MiXCR. The sample yields more than 700,000 distinct CDR3 sequences, around 21% seen once. The CDR3 spans 12 residues. Germline lookup yields CDR1 DFQATT and CDR2 SNEGSKA (reference sequence). V lost 5 bases to trimming and J lost 0 bases, with 7 bases between them. The rearrangement links TRBV20-1 to TRBJ2-5, with TRBD2 as a possible D gene (5 bases). This TCR was recovered from a man aged 50 or older who received an inactivated influenza vaccine. The sample in question was PBMCs from blood, obtained more than 4 days after vaccination. This CDR3 reads CSAAADQETQYF. The CDR3 DNA follows: TGCAGTGCTGCAGCGGACCAAGAGACCCAGTACTTC.